This is a list of T cell receptor beta chains from one sample in a study of T cell clones after liver transplantation. Profiled with immunoSEQ multiplex PCR; TCRdb holds only in-frame clones, not every one. The profile shows 55,000 to 75,000 clones, approximately 63% of them singletons. Sequenced material: CD4+ T cells from blood, taken at the approximately 16-month timepoint. The receptors were gathered from a human patient who received a liver transplant. Certain T cells may be donor cells from the graft. CDR3s include the opening cysteine and the closing phenylalanine or tryptophan. D genes are given only for firm matches. Not all rows give a size; the values are once, few, many and, for expanded clones, a class.

clone_size: .
d_call: .
j_call: TRBJ2-5
v_call: TRBV6-6
cdr3_nt: TGTGCCAGCAGTTACAGAGAGACCCAGTACTTC
cdr3_aa: CASSYRETQYF

clone_size: .
d_call: .
j_call: TRBJ2-3
v_call: TRBV2
cdr3_nt: TGTGCCAGCAGTGAAGCCAGGCACTCAAGCTTAGGAGATACGCAGTATTTT
cdr3_aa: CASSEARHSSLGDTQYF

clone_size: .
d_call: TRBD1
j_call: TRBJ2-3
v_call: TRBV18
cdr3_nt: TGTGCCAGCTCACCGACAGGGGGGTCTGGCACAGATACGCAGTATTTT
cdr3_aa: CASSPTGGSGTDTQYF

clone_size: .
d_call: .
j_call: TRBJ1-4
v_call: TRBV7-8
cdr3_nt: TGTGCCAGCAGCTTAGGAACTTCTAAAGAAAAACTGTTTTTT
cdr3_aa: CASSLGTSKEKLFF

clone_size: .
d_call: .
j_call: TRBJ1-6
v_call: TRBV19
cdr3_nt: TGTGCCAGTAGTATGGGCCCCCGCCGGTCGGCACCCCTCCACTTT
cdr3_aa: CASSMGPRRSAPLHF

clone_size: .
d_call: .
j_call: TRBJ1-5
v_call: TRBV19
cdr3_nt: TGTGCCAGTAGTATTAAGGCCGGGGGGGTAGGCAATCAGCCCCAGCATTTT
cdr3_aa: CASSIKAGGVGNQPQHF

clone_size: few
d_call: .
j_call: TRBJ1-6
v_call: TRBV13
cdr3_nt: TGTGCCAGCAGCTTCGCTAATTCACCCCTCCACTTT
cdr3_aa: CASSFANSPLHF

clone_size: few
d_call: .
j_call: TRBJ2-5
v_call: TRBV5-4
cdr3_nt: TGTGCCAGCAGAGCTCCGGGACTTGGAGGGGAGACCCAGTACTTC
cdr3_aa: CASRAPGLGGETQYF

clone_size: .
d_call: .
j_call: TRBJ2-3
v_call: TRBV9
cdr3_nt: TGTGCCAGCAGCGTAGGGGCCCTCGGGCAAGATACGCAGTATTTT
cdr3_aa: CASSVGALGQDTQYF

clone_size: .
d_call: TRBD1
j_call: TRBJ2-5
v_call: TRBV5-1
cdr3_nt: TGCGCCAGCAGCTTGGGGGACAGGGTAGAGACCCAGTACTTC
cdr3_aa: CASSLGDRVETQYF